This T cell receptor (beta chain) was found in a study of blood T cell repertoires in COVID-19 (dated by TCRdb to 2019 to 2021). About the investigation overall: Collaborator samples came from the United States, Italy and Spain and covered acute and convalescent phases of COVID-19. Subjects who had been exposed to COVID-19, were actively infected with it, or had recovered from it provided the deeply sampled blood TCRbeta repertoires that made up the dataset. The material from the prospective study consisted of cDNA or gDNA derived from T cells, B-cell-depleted T cells, or PBMCs. The samples were drawn from the first 160 participants of the ongoing ImmuneRACE study and from 1,254 subjects provided by 6 global collaborators. Nearly every sample came with metadata listing a de-identified subject ID, COVID-19 status, age in years and sex. HLA class I and class II types, where available, came from metadata supplied by the sample provider rather than from assay-based typing. The repertoires were released in a freely available public database meant as a resource for research on the immune response to SARS-CoV-2. Results the study describes overall, beyond this receptor: How much clinical and demographic metadata was included differed by source and by participant, and the metadata was provided uncurated.

Another Seattle source contributed samples from volunteer blood donors who had recovered from COVID-19. Whole blood was collected in K2EDTA tubes by collaborating institutions according to the institutions' own protocols. For TCRbeta analysis, collaborators shipped samples as frozen whole blood, isolated PBMCs, or DNA extracted from either of those sample types. With regard to this clone: What this receptor recognizes is not known. No much larger clone is present one base from it, and per-base qualities are unavailable.

As encoded in the germline V gene (reference sequence), CDR1 is MNHEY while CDR2 is SMNVEV. CDR3 length: 15 amino acids, cysteine to phenylalanine. The sequence is cut down to CDR3 DNA, 45 bases in frame from base 1. The V and J ends are trimmed by 1 base and 5 bases, leaving 11 bases between them. TCRbeta CDR3 regions were amplified from genomic DNA using the immunoSEQ Assay, a bias-controlled multiplex PCR. The paper's data handling went like this. The number of nucleated cells in each sample was estimated from the amplification of reference gene primers within the assay. To quantify the absolute abundance of each unique TCRbeta CDR3 rearrangement, sequence reads were collapsed and filtered. Productive Simpson clonality was computed per sample as the square root of Simpson's diversity index over productive rearrangements. Not all clones reach the TCRdb copy of this immuneACCESS table, which keeps in-frame sequences only. Checked studies attribute under half of the gap to unresolved V genes and leave the rest unexplained. V and J calls and clone size are as listed in that table; D and trimming were resolved from the DNA. The sample profile shows roughly 300,000 clones; 80% to 90% of them were found once. The top ten clonotypes cover 6.4% of the sample.

This sequence uses TRBV27 and TRBJ1-4; there is no confident call for the D gene. The TCR sequence derives from a man between 18 and 29 years old who had recovered from COVID-19. Sequenced input: peripheral blood. The nucleotides read TGTGCCAGCAGTTTATGGGCGGGAATGAATGAAAAACTGTTTTTT. This codes for CASSLWAGMNEKLFF.